These 10 T cell receptor beta chains were sequenced from one sample in a study of T cell responses to AZD1222 COVID-19 vaccine. Repertoires were generated with immunoSEQ multiplex PCR, while TCRdb's copy carries only in-frame clones and drops some. The sample carries some 64,000 clones, 84% recorded once. The sample here was peripheral blood, taken on day 0 of AZD1222 vaccination. The receptor source for this set is an adult in good health.

The rearrangement joins TRBV7-2 to TRBJ2-3; perhaps TRBD2 as D (6 bases). Germline V gene sequence: CDR1 SGHTA, CDR2 FQGNSA. V lost 6 bases, J lost 1 base, and 11 bases lay in between. This CDR3 has 14 residues. The CDR3 loop is CASSRGGGTDTQYF. CDR3 sequence (DNA): TGTGCCAGCAGTCGCGGCGGGGGCACAGATACGCAGTATTTT.

This chain links TRBV7-9 with TRBJ1-5, with D maybe TRBD1 (6 bases). Trimming stripped 4 bases from V and 1 base from J, with 14 bases between. This CDR3 spans 16 amino acids. CDR1 and CDR2 from the germline V gene are SEHNR and FQNEAQ (reference sequence). The CDR3 bases are TGTGCCAGCAGCTACGGGACAACCGGGAGCAATCAGCCCCAGCATTTT. It translates to CASSYGTTGSNQPQHF.

The V gene is TRBV4-3, the J gene TRBJ1-1; D may be TRBD1 (5 bases). The CDR3 is 14 amino acids. Germline CDR1 and CDR2: LGHNA and YSLEER. V lost 5 bases, J lost 3 bases, and 13 bases lay in between. Here the CDR3 reads CASSIRVGYTEAFF. CDR3 DNA sequence: TGCGCCAGCAGCATCAGGGTTGGGTACACTGAAGCTTTCTTT.

This clone was picked up a small number of times. The J gene is TRBJ2-7, the V gene TRBV18, with unresolved D. Per the germline V gene, CDR1 is KGHSH and CDR2 is LQKENI. The V end was cut by 3 bases, the J end by 7 bases, with 13 bases between. This CDR3 has 13 amino acids. The CDR3 region is CASSPSPNSEQYF. Here the CDR3 DNA reads TGTGCCAGCTCACCGTCCCCCAACTCAGAGCAGTACTTC.

The gene calls are TRBV5-1 and TRBJ1-3; tentatively, D is TRBD1 (5 bases). Trimming took 0 bases from V and 3 from J, leaving 7 bases between them. This CDR3 has 14 residues. Germline CDR1 SGHRS, CDR2 YFSETQ. The CDR3 DNA reads TGCGCCAGCAGCTTGGGGGGCTTTGGAAACACCATATATTTT. It specifies CASSLGGFGNTIYF.

Here the CDR3 reads CASSQSTNYEQYF. In DNA, the CDR3 is TGTGCCAGCAGCCAGTCCACCAACTACGAGCAGTACTTC. This chain uses TRBV3-1 (or the pseudogene TRBV3-2) with TRBJ2-7; D unresolved. V lost 3 bases and J 3 bases, leaving 9 bases between the germline ends. This CDR3 comprises 13 residues. Germline values: CDR1 LGHDT, CDR2 YNNKEL (reference sequence).

The sample holds one count of this clone. The chain uses TRBV9 and TRBJ1-2, with no clear D. Trimming cost V 0 bases and J 8 bases, with 11 bases left between them. The CDR3 contains 13 residues. The germline V gene has CDR1 SGDLS and CDR2 YYNGEE. CDR3 region: CASSVEGIRGYTF. The CDR3, as DNA: TGTGCCAGCAGCGTAGAAGGGATCCGCGGCTACACCTTC.

This clone has just a few counts. The chain links TRBV30 to TRBJ1-3; D call uncertain. With 2 bases removed from V and 1 base from J, the gap between germline ends came to 12 bases. The CDR3 spans 15 residues. The germline V gene has CDR1 GTSNPN and CDR2 SVGIG (reference sequence). The CDR3: CAWSRRVRSGNTIYF. The CDR3 DNA sequence: TGTGCCTGGAGTCGCCGGGTACGATCTGGAAACACCATATATTTT.

The gene calls are TRBV7-9 and TRBJ1-5; D ambiguous. Trimming took off 3 bases at V and 9 bases at J, with 9 bases between the two ends. CDR1 is SEHNR, CDR2 FQNEAQ, per germline (reference sequence). CDR3 length: 12 amino acids. CDR3 in DNA: TGTGCCAGCAGCTTCGAGCTGAGGCCCCAGCATTTT. This codes for CASSFELRPQHF.

The table lists this clone with a few counts. This chain links TRBV7-8 with TRBJ2-5; 10 bases map to TRBD2. CDR1 SGHVS and CDR2 FQNEAQ come from the germline V gene. The CDR3 is 15 residues long. The V and J ends lost 2 bases and 5 bases, in that order; junction bases with no gene match: 5. The CDR3 DNA reads TGTGCCAGCAGCTTAAAGCGGGGGGGCCCGGAGACCCAGTACTTC. Translation: CASSLKRGGPETQYF.